The source of this TCR beta chain is a study of shared clonotypes between healthy human individuals. About the research overall: Each donor's CD4 naive and CD4 memory cells filled three plates apiece, CD8 naive two, and CD8 memory one.

The table came from immunoSEQ multiplex PCR; TCRdb's copy has only in-frame clones and leaves some out. The sample records some 2.3 million clones, 85% to 95% being singletons. Study findings and constraints: Between a handful of donors, naive CD4 clonotypes were shared at a level of roughly 5.5%. What naive subsets generally showed was a larger estimated richness than memory subsets showed. Read depth was anticipated to influence clonotype sharing among donors.

On this clone: Its antigen is still unknown.

This receptor was obtained from a man aged 18 to 29 in good health. Some clones in this sample may be carry-over from other donors' samples. The sample was naive CD4+ T cells from PBMCs. Subset meaning: CD45RA+ positively selected.

This chain's CDR3 is CASRTGRAGELFF. The CDR3 region has the DNA TGTGCCAGCAGGACAGGGCGAGCCGGGGAGCTGTTTTTT. This chain links TRBV27 with TRBJ2-2; 7 nucleotides line up with TRBD1. Germline values: CDR1 MNHEY, CDR2 SMNVEV (reference sequence). V was pared by 6 bases and J by 6 bases, with 4 bases of the junction left unmatched. The CDR3 consists of 13 residues.